The source of this TCR beta chain is a study of CD8 T cells in Susac syndrome. TCR beta sequencing covered blood CD8+ and CD4+ T cells. In the multiple sclerosis control group, patients were treatment-naive and had stable or active relapsing-remitting disease. The TEMRA cells underwent FACS enrichment, while the CD8+ and CD4+ T cells underwent negative isolation. Reverse transcription of roughly 0.45 to 1 ug RNA used random hexamers. TCRdb re-called the immunoSEQ multiplex PCR reads with MiXCR, one entry per CDR3 protein. The sample consists of 140,000 or so distinct CDR3 sequences, 95% of them appearing once. The sequence derives from a human donor with multiple sclerosis. Sequenced input: CD4+ T cells from PBMCs.

The CDR3 loop reads CASSPSVRAGAWGYTF. In DNA, the CDR3 is TGTGCCAGCAGTCCGTCGGTCAGAGCGGGGGCCTGGGGCTACACCTTC. This rearrangement joins TRBV28 to TRBJ1-2, with a tentative D call TRBD1 (6 bases). This CDR3 is 16 amino acids long. The V end lost 5 bases, the J end lost 8 bases, and 24 bases lay between the germline ends. CDR1 and CDR2 (germline): MDHEN, SYDVKM.